This T cell receptor beta chain was sequenced for a study of cytotoxic CD8 clonotypes in ibrutinib-treated CLL. Across the study: Response samples followed a median 12 months of treatment, range 6 to 36. Points from the study as a whole: Timing of sampling differed between sustained-remission and progressing patients.

In the case of this clone: Its matching antigen is unknown.

Sequenced by immunoSEQ multiplex PCR; TCRdb stores in-frame clones only, minus some. Here the sample spans some 200,000 clones, 79% being singletons. The J segment lost 8 bases and the V segment lost 0 bases, leaving 9 bases of the junction unmatched. This CDR3 has 15 amino acids. Per the germline V gene, CDR1 is MNHEY and CDR2 is SVGAGI. Sequencing was performed on PBMCs, taken after 12 months of ibrutinib treatment. The chain is built from TRBV6-5 and TRBJ1-2, with 7 bases fitting TRBD1. This receptor was taken from a human donor with chronic lymphocytic leukemia. The CDR3 sequence: CASSYSEGRGQGYTF. The CDR3 DNA follows: TGTGCCAGCAGTTACTCGGAGGGTAGGGGACAGGGCTACACCTTC.